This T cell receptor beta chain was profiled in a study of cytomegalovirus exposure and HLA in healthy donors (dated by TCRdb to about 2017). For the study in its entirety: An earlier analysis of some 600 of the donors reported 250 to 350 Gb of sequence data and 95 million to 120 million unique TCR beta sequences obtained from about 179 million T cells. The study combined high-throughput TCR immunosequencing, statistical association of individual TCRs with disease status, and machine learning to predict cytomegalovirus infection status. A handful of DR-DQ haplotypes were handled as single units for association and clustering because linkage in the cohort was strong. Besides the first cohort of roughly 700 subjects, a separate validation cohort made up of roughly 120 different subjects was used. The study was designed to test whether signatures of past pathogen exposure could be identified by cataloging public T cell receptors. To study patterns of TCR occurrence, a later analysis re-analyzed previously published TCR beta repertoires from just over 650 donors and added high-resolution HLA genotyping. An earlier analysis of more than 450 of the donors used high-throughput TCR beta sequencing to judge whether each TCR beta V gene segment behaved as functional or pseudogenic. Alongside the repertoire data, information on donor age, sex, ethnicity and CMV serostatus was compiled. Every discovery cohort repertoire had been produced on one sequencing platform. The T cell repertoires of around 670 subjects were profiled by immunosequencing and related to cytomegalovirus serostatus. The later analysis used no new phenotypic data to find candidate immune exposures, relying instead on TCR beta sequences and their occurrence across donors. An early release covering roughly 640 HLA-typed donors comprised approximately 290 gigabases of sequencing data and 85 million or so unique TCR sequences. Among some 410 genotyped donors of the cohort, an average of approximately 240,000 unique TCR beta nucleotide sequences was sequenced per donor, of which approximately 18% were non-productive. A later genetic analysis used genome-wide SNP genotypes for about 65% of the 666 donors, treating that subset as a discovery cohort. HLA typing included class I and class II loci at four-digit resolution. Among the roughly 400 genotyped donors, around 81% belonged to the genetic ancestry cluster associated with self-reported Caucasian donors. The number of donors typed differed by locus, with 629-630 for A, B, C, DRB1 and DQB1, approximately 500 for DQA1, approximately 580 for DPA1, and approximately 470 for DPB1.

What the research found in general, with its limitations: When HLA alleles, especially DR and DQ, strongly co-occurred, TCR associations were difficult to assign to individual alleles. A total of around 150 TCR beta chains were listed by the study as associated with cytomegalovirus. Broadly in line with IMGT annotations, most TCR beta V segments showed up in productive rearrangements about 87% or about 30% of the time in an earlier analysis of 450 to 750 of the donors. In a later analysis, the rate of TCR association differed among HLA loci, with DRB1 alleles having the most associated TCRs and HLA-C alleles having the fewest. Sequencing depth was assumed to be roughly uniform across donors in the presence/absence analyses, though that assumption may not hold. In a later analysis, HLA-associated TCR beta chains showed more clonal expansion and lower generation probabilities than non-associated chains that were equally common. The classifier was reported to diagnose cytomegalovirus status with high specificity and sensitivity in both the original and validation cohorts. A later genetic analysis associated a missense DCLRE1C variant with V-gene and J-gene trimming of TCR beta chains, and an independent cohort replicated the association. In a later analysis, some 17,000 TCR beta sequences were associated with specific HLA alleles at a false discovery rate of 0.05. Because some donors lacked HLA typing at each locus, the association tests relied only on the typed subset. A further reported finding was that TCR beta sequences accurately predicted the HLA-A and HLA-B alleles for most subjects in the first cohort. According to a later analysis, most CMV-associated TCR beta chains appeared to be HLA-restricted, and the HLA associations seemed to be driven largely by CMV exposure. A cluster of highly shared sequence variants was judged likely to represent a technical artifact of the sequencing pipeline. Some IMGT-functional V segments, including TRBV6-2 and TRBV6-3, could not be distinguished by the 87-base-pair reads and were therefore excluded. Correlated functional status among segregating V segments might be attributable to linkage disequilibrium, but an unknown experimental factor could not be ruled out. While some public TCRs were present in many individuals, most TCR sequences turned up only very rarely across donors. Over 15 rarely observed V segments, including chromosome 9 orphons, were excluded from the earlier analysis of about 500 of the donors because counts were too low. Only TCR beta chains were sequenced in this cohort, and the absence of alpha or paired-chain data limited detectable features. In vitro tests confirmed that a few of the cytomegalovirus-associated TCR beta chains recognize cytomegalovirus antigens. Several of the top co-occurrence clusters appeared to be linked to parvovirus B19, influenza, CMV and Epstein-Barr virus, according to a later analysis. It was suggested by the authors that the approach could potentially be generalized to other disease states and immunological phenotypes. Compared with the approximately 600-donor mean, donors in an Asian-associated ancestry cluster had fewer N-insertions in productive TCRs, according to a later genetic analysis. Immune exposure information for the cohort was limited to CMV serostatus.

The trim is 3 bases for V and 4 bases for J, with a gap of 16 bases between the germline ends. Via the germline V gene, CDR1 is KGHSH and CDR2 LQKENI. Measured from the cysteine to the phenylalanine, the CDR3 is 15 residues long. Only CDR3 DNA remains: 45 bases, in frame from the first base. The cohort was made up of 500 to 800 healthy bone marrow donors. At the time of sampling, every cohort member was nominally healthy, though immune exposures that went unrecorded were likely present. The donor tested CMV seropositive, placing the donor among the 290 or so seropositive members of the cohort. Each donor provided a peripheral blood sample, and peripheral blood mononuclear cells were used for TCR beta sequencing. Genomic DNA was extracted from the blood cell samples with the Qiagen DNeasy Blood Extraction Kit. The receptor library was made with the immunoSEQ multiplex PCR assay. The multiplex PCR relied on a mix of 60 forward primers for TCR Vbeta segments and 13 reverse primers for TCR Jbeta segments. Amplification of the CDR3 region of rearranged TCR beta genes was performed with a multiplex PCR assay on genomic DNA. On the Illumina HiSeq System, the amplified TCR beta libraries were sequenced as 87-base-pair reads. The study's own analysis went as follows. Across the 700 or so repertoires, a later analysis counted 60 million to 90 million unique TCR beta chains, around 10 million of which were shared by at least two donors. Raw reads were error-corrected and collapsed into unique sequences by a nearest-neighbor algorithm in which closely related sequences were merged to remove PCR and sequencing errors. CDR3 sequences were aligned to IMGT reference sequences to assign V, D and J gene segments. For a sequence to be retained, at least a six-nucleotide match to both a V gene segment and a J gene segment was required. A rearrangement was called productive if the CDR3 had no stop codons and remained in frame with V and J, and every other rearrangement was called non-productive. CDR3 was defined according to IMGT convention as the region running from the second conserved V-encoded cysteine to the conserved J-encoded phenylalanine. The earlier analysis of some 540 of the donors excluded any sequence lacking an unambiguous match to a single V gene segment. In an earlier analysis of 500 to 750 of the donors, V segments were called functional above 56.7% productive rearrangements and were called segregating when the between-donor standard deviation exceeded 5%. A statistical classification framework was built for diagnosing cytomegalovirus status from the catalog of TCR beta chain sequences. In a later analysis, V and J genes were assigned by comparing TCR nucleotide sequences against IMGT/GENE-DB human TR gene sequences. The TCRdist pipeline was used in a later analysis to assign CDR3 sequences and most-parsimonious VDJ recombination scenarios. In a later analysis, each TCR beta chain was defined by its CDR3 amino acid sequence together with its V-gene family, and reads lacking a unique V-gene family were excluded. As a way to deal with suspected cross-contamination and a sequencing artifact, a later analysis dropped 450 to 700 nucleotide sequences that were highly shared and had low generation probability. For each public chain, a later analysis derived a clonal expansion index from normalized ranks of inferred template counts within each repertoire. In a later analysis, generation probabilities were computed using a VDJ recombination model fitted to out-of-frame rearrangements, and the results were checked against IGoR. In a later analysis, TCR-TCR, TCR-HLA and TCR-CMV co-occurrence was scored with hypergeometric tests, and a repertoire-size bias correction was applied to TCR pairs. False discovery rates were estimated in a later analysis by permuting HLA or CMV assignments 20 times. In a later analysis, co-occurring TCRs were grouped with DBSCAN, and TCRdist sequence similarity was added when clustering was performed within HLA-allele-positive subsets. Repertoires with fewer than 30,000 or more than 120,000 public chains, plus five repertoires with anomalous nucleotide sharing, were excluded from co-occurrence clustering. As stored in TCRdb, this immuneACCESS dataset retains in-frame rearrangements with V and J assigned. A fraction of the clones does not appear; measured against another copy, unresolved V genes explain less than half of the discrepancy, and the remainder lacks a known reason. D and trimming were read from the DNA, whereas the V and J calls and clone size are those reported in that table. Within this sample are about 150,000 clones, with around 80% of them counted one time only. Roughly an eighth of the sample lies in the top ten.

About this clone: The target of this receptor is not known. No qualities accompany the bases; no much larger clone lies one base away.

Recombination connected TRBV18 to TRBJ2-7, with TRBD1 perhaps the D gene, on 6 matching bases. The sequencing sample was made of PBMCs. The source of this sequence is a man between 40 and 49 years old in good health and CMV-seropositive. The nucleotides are TGTGCCAGCTCACCGGACAGAGAAATATCTTACGAGCAGTACTTC. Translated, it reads CASSPDREISYEQYF. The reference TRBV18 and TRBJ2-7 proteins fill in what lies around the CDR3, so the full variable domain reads NAGVMQNPRHLVRRRGQEARLRCSPMKGHSHVYWYRQLPEEGLKFMVYLQKENIIDESGMPKERFSAEFPKEGPSILRIQQVVRGDSAAYFCASSPDREISYEQYFGPGTRLTVT.